The rows below give T cell receptor beta chains drawn from one sample of a study of monozygotic twins with cystic fibrosis. Data came from immunoSEQ multiplex PCR; TCRdb stores just in-frame clones and leaves some out. This table holds about 14,000 clones, around 91% found once. The material sequenced was blood. The receptors were gathered from a boy aged 5-17 years with cystic fibrosis. Each CDR3 is given with its conserved first and last residue. The D gene is left open where the match is weak. Clone size is given for some rows only: seen once, a few or many times, or a class if the clone is expanded.

DNA,CDR3,J,size,D,V
TGTGCCAGCAGTCGTCAGGGAGCGCGAGGAAACACCATATATTTT,CASSRQGARGNTIYF,TRBJ1-3,-,-,TRBV25-1
TGTGCCAGCAGCGTCGGGTCACTCTACGAGCAGTACTTC,CASSVGSLYEQYF,TRBJ2-7,-,-,TRBV5-4
TGTGCCAGCAGTAAGCGGTACACGGGGGCTGAAGCTTTCTTT,CASSKRYTGAEAFF,TRBJ1-1,few,-,TRBV2
TGTGCCACCAGCAGAGAGGGACGAGGTAGATCCGGGGAGCTGTTTTTT,CATSREGRGRSGELFF,TRBJ2-2,-,-,TRBV15
TGTGCCAGCAGCTTAGTACAGGGCCAAGAGACCCAGTACTTC,CASSLVQGQETQYF,TRBJ2-5,once,-,TRBV11-2
TGTGCCAGCAGCGTAGAGGCCGGGGACACTGAAGCTTTCTTT,CASSVEAGDTEAFF,TRBJ1-1,-,-,TRBV9
TGTGCCAGCAGCCCGGGGACAGCCAAAGCAACTAATGAAAAACTGTTTTTT,CASSPGTAKATNEKLFF,TRBJ1-4,-,TRBD1,TRBV14
TGTGCCAGCAGTGAAAGCGGGGGGGCCGTCGAGACCCAGTACTTC,CASSESGGAVETQYF,TRBJ2-5,-,TRBD2,TRBV6-4
TGTGCCAGTAGTAGTCTTCGATGGTCCACCCTTGGAGGGAATGAGCAGTTCTTC,CASSSLRWSTLGGNEQFF,TRBJ2-1,-,-,TRBV19
TGTGCCAGCTCACCACGGACGGGGGTACCTGAAAAACTGTTTTTT,CASSPRTGVPEKLFF,TRBJ1-4,-,-,TRBV18
TGTGCCAGCAGCCCACTGTCTGGGGCCAACGTCCTGACTTTC,CASSPLSGANVLTF,TRBJ2-6,-,-,TRBV4-2
TGCGCCAGCAGCTTGCACAGGGGGCAAGGCTATGGCTACACCTTC,CASSLHRGQGYGYTF,TRBJ1-2,-,TRBD1,TRBV5-1
TGTGCCAGCAGCTTGTATGTGGCGGGAGGAGTAGGGGCCAAAAACATTCAGTACTTC,CASSLYVAGGVGAKNIQYF,TRBJ2-4,once,TRBD2,TRBV5-6
TGTGCCAGTAGTATAGTCGGGACAGGGACAACTGAAGCTTTCTTT,CASSIVGTGTTEAFF,TRBJ1-1,-,TRBD1,TRBV19
TGTGCCAGCAGTTTGGGCAGGGATCCCTACAATGAGCAGTTCTTC,CASSLGRDPYNEQFF,TRBJ2-1,-,-,TRBV2
TGTGCCAGCAGACCACCGGGACACATCACCGGGGAGCTGTTTTTT,CASRPPGHITGELFF,TRBJ2-2,-,-,TRBV5-8
TGTGCCAGCAGCGGACGAGGACAGCCTAACTATGGCTACACCTTC,CASSGRGQPNYGYTF,TRBJ1-2,-,-,TRBV9
TGTGCCACCTCGGTCGACCTGATGAGTACCTACGAGCAGTACTTC,CATSVDLMSTYEQYF,TRBJ2-7,-,-,TRBV15
TGTGCCAGCAGCTCCGGACCGATAACTGGAAACACCATATATTTT,CASSSGPITGNTIYF,TRBJ1-3,-,-,TRBV13
TGTGCCAGCAGCTTGGCCCCGACAGAGACCTACGAGCAGTACTTC,CASSLAPTETYEQYF,TRBJ2-7,once,-,TRBV5-5
TGTGCCAGCAGCTTGTTCCGGGGGATCGCTGGAAACACCATATATTTT,CASSLFRGIAGNTIYF,TRBJ1-3,-,-,TRBV5-5
TGTGCCACCAGCAGAGAAACAGGGGGTGTTGATGGCTACACCTTC,CATSRETGGVDGYTF,TRBJ1-2,-,TRBD1,TRBV15
TGTGCCAGCAGCGTAGAGGGGACCTACACCGGGGAGCTGTTTTTT,CASSVEGTYTGELFF,TRBJ2-2,-,-,TRBV9
TGCGCCAGCAGCCCGAGGTTAGACACTGAAGCTTTCTTT,CASSPRLDTEAFF,TRBJ1-1,-,-,TRBV4-1
TGTGCCACTACGACAGGGCCAGATACGCAGTATTTT,CATTTGPDTQYF,TRBJ2-3,-,TRBD1,TRBV27
TGTGCCTGGAATATATGGGACACTGAAGCTTTCTTT,CAWNIWDTEAFF,TRBJ1-1,-,-,TRBV30
TGTGCCAGCACCATACTAACACCGTACAATGAGCAGTTCTTC,CASTILTPYNEQFF,TRBJ2-1,-,-,TRBV2
TGTGCCAGCAGCGAGGGGGCAACATACAATGAGCAGTTCTTC,CASSEGATYNEQFF,TRBJ2-1,-,TRBD1,TRBV27
TGTGCCAGCACCACCGAGGGGGTTTACGAGCAGTACTTC,CASTTEGVYEQYF,TRBJ2-7,-,-,TRBV25-1
TGTGCCAGGGGAGGGGCGGGACGAGGTAATGAGCAGTTCTTC,CARGGAGRGNEQFF,TRBJ2-1,-,TRBD2,TRBV19
TGTGCCAGCAGCTTAGGTCGGGACAACTACGAGCAGTACTTC,CASSLGRDNYEQYF,TRBJ2-7,-,-,TRBV7-8
TGTGCCAGCTTTAGAATCGGACAGTATAGTGAAGCTTTCTTT,CASFRIGQYSEAFF,TRBJ1-1,-,-,TRBV2
TGTGCCAGCAGTTTTAACAGGGGGCTGGCTGAAGCTTTCTTT,CASSFNRGLAEAFF,TRBJ1-1,-,TRBD1,TRBV6-5
TGTGCCAGCTCACCACCGTCAGGTTCCGAGCAGTACTTC,CASSPPSGSEQYF,TRBJ2-7,-,-,TRBV18
TGTGCCAGCAGCCTCCTGGACAGGAGCTACAATGAGCAGTTCTTC,CASSLLDRSYNEQFF,TRBJ2-1,once,TRBD1,TRBV9
TGCGCCAGCAGCTTGCCGACAGCATCGGGGGATACGCAGTATTTT,CASSLPTASGDTQYF,TRBJ2-3,-,-,TRBV5-1
TGCACCAGCAGCCAGGGACTAGCGGGAGACCCCTACGAGCAGTACTTC,CTSSQGLAGDPYEQYF,TRBJ2-7,-,-,TRBV1
TGTGCCAGCAGCGGAGGGGGCCCAGATACGCAGTATTTT,CASSGGGPDTQYF,TRBJ2-3,-,-,TRBV7-9
TGTGCCAGCATCCTTTGGGCCCTCACAGATACGCAGTATTTT,CASILWALTDTQYF,TRBJ2-3,-,-,TRBV2
TGTGCCAGCAGTTACTCGAGAGGGGGCATGAACACTGAAGCTTTCTTT,CASSYSRGGMNTEAFF,TRBJ1-1,-,TRBD1,TRBV6-6
TGTGCCAGCAGCTTCTTCTCCCCAGCGGCGATGAACACCGGGGAGCTGTTTTTT,CASSFFSPAAMNTGELFF,TRBJ2-2,-,-,TRBV7-2
TGTGCCATCAGTGAACTAGCGGGAAAAGAGACCCAGTACTTC,CAISELAGKETQYF,TRBJ2-5,-,TRBD2,TRBV10-3
TGTGCTAGCAGCTCGGGACCCACTTACGAGCAGTACTTC,CASSSGPTYEQYF,TRBJ2-7,-,-,TRBV7-7
TGTGCCAGCAGCCCTTCGGCGGGGGCTCAAGAGACCCAGTACTTC,CASSPSAGAQETQYF,TRBJ2-5,-,-,TRBV25-1
TGTGCCAGTAGCCCGGGACTAGCGCCAGATACGCAGTATTTT,CASSPGLAPDTQYF,TRBJ2-3,few,TRBD2,TRBV19
TGTGCCAGCAGCAAGTTCCGACGGCTCGAATTGCCCCAGCATTTT,CASSKFRRLELPQHF,TRBJ1-5,-,-,TRBV21-1
TGTGCCAGCACCATAGGGACAGGGATCACAGATACGCAGTATTTT,CASTIGTGITDTQYF,TRBJ2-3,-,TRBD1,TRBV9
TGCGCCAGCAGCCAACTAGCGGCACGAGAGACCCAGTACTTC,CASSQLAARETQYF,TRBJ2-5,-,TRBD2,TRBV5-1
TGTGCCACCAGCAGAGACCCCCAGGAAGAAGCTTTCTTT,CATSRDPQEEAFF,TRBJ1-1,-,-,TRBV15
TGCGCCAGCAGCCCCGGGACAGTCGGGGACATTCAGTACTTC,CASSPGTVGDIQYF,TRBJ2-4,-,TRBD1,TRBV5-1
TGTGCCAGCAGCCAAGAAAGGGTAAGGCCCCTCCACTTT,CASSQERVRPLHF,TRBJ1-6,-,-,TRBV4-2
TGTGCCAGCAGTTTATTAGCGGGAAGCTATGGCTACACCTTC,CASSLLAGSYGYTF,TRBJ1-2,-,-,TRBV27
TGTGCCAGCCGACTTCACGTCGGGACTAGCGGATTGTACAATGAGCAGTTCTTC,CASRLHVGTSGLYNEQFF,TRBJ2-1,-,TRBD2,TRBV19
TGTGCCAGCAGTTTAAACAGGGGGCTTGGCTACACCTTC,CASSLNRGLGYTF,TRBJ1-2,-,TRBD1,TRBV28
TGTGCCAGCAGGGACAGGGGAATTCGTCAGCCCCAGCATTTT,CASRDRGIRQPQHF,TRBJ1-5,-,TRBD1,TRBV2
TGTGCCAGCAGCTTTCGTCTTTGGGGGGCCACCTACGAGCAGTACTTC,CASSFRLWGATYEQYF,TRBJ2-7,-,-,TRBV5-6
TGTGCCAGCAGTGATAGGGTGGATGGCTACACCTTC,CASSDRVDGYTF,TRBJ1-2,-,-,TRBV6-1
TGTGCCAGCAGTTTAGGAGATGAGCAGTTCTTC,CASSLGDEQFF,TRBJ2-1,-,-,TRBV28